These 30 T cell receptor beta chains originate from one sample sequenced in a study of blood T cell repertoires in COVID-19. The protocol was immunoSEQ multiplex PCR, while the TCRdb copy is restricted to in-frame clones and leaves out a portion. The table lists fewer than 250,000 clones, about 83% of them singletons. The sequenced sample consisted of PBMCs or T cells enriched from blood (not recorded which). Source of these receptors: a middle-aged woman who had been exposed to COVID-19.

This chain connects TRBV5-1 to TRBJ2-7; 8 nucleotides align to TRBD1. Germline CDR1 is SGHRS and CDR2 is YFSETQ. V was clipped by 2 bases and J by 7 bases; unmatched bases: 11. This CDR3 comprises 15 residues. This CDR3 is CASSLGQGNGKEQYF. CDR3 in DNA: TGCGCCAGCAGCTTAGGACAGGGAAACGGGAAGGAGCAGTACTTC.

The chain uses TRBV7-3 and TRBJ2-7; tentatively, D is TRBD1 (6 bases). The CDR3 is 17 amino acids. In germline, CDR1 is SGHTA, CDR2 FQGTGA. Trimming removed 5 bases from V and 0 bases from J, with 20 bases in between. The CDR3 reads CASSTMTGPHSSYEQYF. CDR3 nucleotides: TGTGCCAGCAGCACCATGACAGGACCCCACAGCTCCTACGAGCAGTACTTC. The whole variable domain, remainder taken from reference TRBV7-3 and TRBJ2-7, is GAGVSQTPSNKVTEKGKYVELRCDPISGHTALYWYRQSLGQGPEFLIYFQGTGAADDSGLPNDRFFAVRPEGSVSTLKIQRTERGDSAVYLCASSTMTGPHSSYEQYFGPGTRLTVT.

The chain employs TRBV4-1 and TRBJ1-1, with D possibly TRBD1 on 6 matching bases. From germline, CDR1 is MGHRA and CDR2 YSYEKL. This CDR3 spans 16 amino acids. With 0 bases removed from V and 1 base from J, the gap between germline ends came to 12 bases. This chain's CDR3 is CASSQELGAANTEAFF. CDR3 nucleotide sequence: TGCGCCAGCAGCCAAGAGCTGGGGGCCGCGAACACTGAAGCTTTCTTT.

The chain recombines TRBV7-9 with TRBJ2-7; 7 bases line up with TRBD1. Germline V gene data show CDR1 as SEHNR and CDR2 as FQNEAQ (reference sequence). This CDR3 is built from 14 residues. The ends lost 0 bases at V and 2 bases at J; junction bases unmatched: 1. CDR3 bases: TGTGCCAGCAGCTTAGCGGGACAGCCCTACGAGCAGTACTTC. Translated, it gives CASSLAGQPYEQYF.

This clone was observed a single time. This rearrangement joins TRBV30 to TRBJ2-2; TRBD1 matches at 7 bases. The CDR3 sequence is 14 residues long. CDR1 and CDR2 from the germline V gene are GTSNPN and SVGIG (reference sequence). The trim removed 1 base at V and 1 base at J, leaving 0 bases unmatched. CDR3 region: CAWSGQGNTGELFF. In DNA, the CDR3 is TGTGCCTGGAGTGGACAGGGGAACACCGGGGAGCTGTTTTTT.

This clone was detected once. The chain employs TRBV30 and TRBJ2-3; no clear D gene. CDR1 and CDR2 from the germline V gene are GTSNPN and SVGIG (reference sequence). Trimming took off 4 bases at V and 0 bases at J, with 14 bases between the two ends. The CDR3 extends over 15 amino acids. CDR3 coding DNA: TGTGCCTGGATGTATGGCGGAGCTAGCACAGATACGCAGTATTTT. Its translation: CAWMYGGASTDTQYF. Full variable domain (rest looked up from reference TRBV30 and TRBJ2-3): SQTIHQWPATLVQPVGSPLSLECTVEGTSNPNLYWYRQAAGRGLQLLFYSVGIGQISSEVPQNLSASRPQDRQFILSSKKLLLSDSGFYLCAWMYGGASTDTQYFGPGTRLTVL.

The V call is TRBV2, the J call TRBJ2-2, with TRBD1 identical over 12 bases. The CDR3 runs to 18 residues. CDR1 and CDR2 from the germline V gene are SNHLY and FYNNEI. The V segment lost 2 bases and the J segment 5 bases; nucleotides outside the gene matches: 9. The CDR3 here is CASSESGQGASGTGELFF. The DNA of the CDR3 is TGTGCCAGCAGTGAATCGGGACAGGGGGCAAGTGGGACCGGGGAGCTGTTTTTT.

The chain is built from TRBV5-4 and TRBJ2-2; TRBD2 aligns across 8 bases. Trimming removed 4 bases from V and 2 bases from J; junction bases left unmatched: 7. The CDR3 totals 16 residues. CDR1 and CDR2 from the germline V gene are SGHNT and YYREEE (reference sequence). The CDR3 sequence: CASSPGGGGNTGELFF. The CDR3 coding sequence is TGTGCCAGCAGCCCCGGGGGGGGAGGAAACACCGGGGAGCTGTTTTTT. Drawing the rest from reference TRBV5-4 and TRBJ2-2, the complete variable domain is ETGVTQSPTHLIKTRGQQVTLRCSSQSGHNTVSWYQQALGQGPQFIFQYYREEENGRGNFPPRFSGLQFPNYSSELNVNALELDDSALYLCASSPGGGGNTGELFFGEGSRLTVL.

The table lists this clone with a count of one. This chain uses TRBV19 with TRBJ2-7, with D tentatively TRBD1 (5 bases). Germline CDR1 reads LNHDA; CDR2 reads SQIVND (reference sequence). This CDR3 spans 19 amino acids. V shed 5 bases and J shed 0 bases, with 26 bases lying between them. CDR3 in amino acids: CASSPSTVYRSPPSYEQYF. The CDR3 DNA is TGTGCCAGTAGTCCGAGCACGGTCTACAGGAGCCCACCCTCCTACGAGCAGTACTTC.

This chain joins TRBV27 and TRBJ2-7; 7 nucleotides match TRBD2. There are 15 residues in the CDR3. CDR1 is MNHEY and CDR2 is SMNVEV in the germline V gene (reference sequence). Losses at the gene ends were 6 bases for V and 4 bases for J; bases not matched to a gene: 12. CDR3 in amino acids: CASSYSSTSSYEQYF. The CDR3 region has the DNA TGTGCCAGCAGCTATTCTTCGACTAGCAGTTACGAGCAGTACTTC.

The chain uses TRBV25-1 and TRBJ1-5, with 9 bases identical to TRBD1. V lost 8 bases to trimming and J lost 7 bases; unmatched junction nucleotides: 6. Germline lookup yields CDR1 MGHDK and CDR2 SYGVNS. The CDR3 is 13 amino acids. This CDR3 is CASPGQGRQPQHF. The CDR3 DNA reads TGTGCCAGCCCCGGACAGGGGAGACAGCCCCAGCATTTT.

This clone was counted between two and nine times. The chain employs TRBV11-2 and TRBJ2-5, with D tentatively TRBD1 (6 bases). The CDR3 spans 12 residues. With 5 bases removed from V and 4 bases from J, the gap between germline ends came to 8 bases. Per germline, CDR1 SGHAT and CDR2 FQNNGV. CDR3 bases: TGTGCCAGCAGCCAAGGGGGAGAGACCCAGTACTTC. It encodes CASSQGGETQYF.

The chain is built from TRBV6-5 and TRBJ2-3, with D maybe TRBD1 (8 bases). V was cut by 4 bases and J by 4 bases, with 12 bases left in between. This CDR3 has 14 residues. Germline lookup yields CDR1 MNHEY and CDR2 SVGAGI. The CDR3 bases are TGTGCCAGCAGTTGGACAGGGAGGGCAGATACGCAGTATTTT. Translating gives CASSWTGRADTQYF.

V usage is TRBV11-2 and J usage is TRBJ2-4, with TRBD1 identical over 9 bases. V was pared by 4 bases and J by 7 bases, with 2 bases of the junction left unmatched. The germline CDR1 and CDR2 sequences are SGHAT and FQNNGV. CDR3 length equals 13 residues. The DNA for the CDR3 is TGTGCCAGCAGCTGGGACAGGGTGAACATTCAGTACTTC. Amino acid sequence: CASSWDRVNIQYF. Full variable domain (outside the CDR3, taken from reference TRBV11-2 and TRBJ2-4): EAGVAQSPRYKIIEKRQSVAFWCNPISGHATLYWYQQILGQGPKLLIQFQNNGVVDDSQLPKDRFSAERLKGVDSTLKIQPAKLEDSAVYLCASSWDRVNIQYFGAGTRLSVL.

The chain has TRBV7-3 and TRBJ1-1, with D maybe TRBD1 (6 bases). This CDR3 has 13 amino acids. Germline CDR1 and CDR2: SGHTA and FQGTGA. V was clipped by 5 bases and J by 3 bases, with 10 bases between them. CDR3 sequence (DNA): TGTGCCAGCAGCCCCCGGACAGACACTGAAGCTTTCTTT. Encoded protein: CASSPRTDTEAFF.

CDR3 region: CASSPGWLAGGGNTGELFF. CDR3 DNA sequence: TGTGCCAGCAGCCCCGGGTGGCTAGCGGGGGGCGGGAACACCGGGGAGCTGTTTTTT. The V gene is TRBV7-2, the J gene TRBJ2-2; TRBD2 agrees at 11 bases. V lost 5 bases to trimming and J lost 1 base; unmatched junction nucleotides: 12. CDR3 length: 19 amino acids. The germline V gene encodes CDR1 SGHTA and CDR2 FQGNSA. The full variable domain, rest sourced from reference TRBV7-2 and TRBJ2-2, is GAGVSQSPSNKVTEKGKDVELRCDPISGHTALYWYRQSLGQGLEFLIYFQGNSAPDKSGLPSDRFSAERTGGSVSTLTIQRTQQEDSAVYLCASSPGWLAGGGNTGELFFGEGSRLTVL.

This sequence joins TRBV28 and TRBJ1-2; 7 bases line up with TRBD1. CDR1 MDHEN and CDR2 SYDVKM come from the germline V gene. Germline trimming cut 0 bases from V and 6 bases from J; bases unmatched to any gene: 4. The CDR3 has 14 residues. In DNA, the CDR3 is TGTGCCAGCAGTTTATGGGAGGGGGCGGATGGCTACACCTTC. It codes for CASSLWEGADGYTF.

This chain uses TRBV19 with TRBJ1-2; a possible D gene is TRBD1 (5 bases). Trimming took off 1 base at V and 10 bases at J, with 19 bases between the two ends. The germline CDR1 and CDR2 sequences are LNHDA and SQIVND (reference sequence). The CDR3 sequence is 15 residues long. The CDR3 coding sequence is TGTGCCAGTAGTATAGTCGGGCGGGGGATCATTTACTACACCTTC. Amino acids: CASSIVGRGIIYYTF.

The chain combines TRBV7-9 with TRBJ2-3, with a tentative D call TRBD2 (5 bases). The CDR3 runs 15 residues. Per the germline V gene, CDR1 is SEHNR and CDR2 is FQNEAQ (reference sequence). V lost 5 bases and J lost 2, with 14 bases in between. CDR3 amino acids: CASSQRTDFTDTQYF. CDR3 in DNA: TGTGCCAGCAGCCAAAGGACTGATTTCACAGATACGCAGTATTTT.

The chain uses TRBV11-2 and TRBJ2-3; 11 bases line up with TRBD2. J was trimmed by 0 bases and V by 3 bases; bases with no gene match: 2. The CDR3 is made up of 16 amino acids. The germline V gene encodes CDR1 SGHAT and CDR2 FQNNGV. The CDR3 bases are TGTGCCAGCAGCTTCAGACTAGCGGGGAGCACAGATACGCAGTATTTT. Translated: CASSFRLAGSTDTQYF.

This chain links TRBV10-3 with TRBJ1-1, with TRBD1 matching over 9 bases. Trimming took 6 bases from V and 0 from J; bases not matched to a gene: 8. There are 16 residues in the CDR3. The germline V gene has CDR1 ENHRY and CDR2 SYGVKD. The CDR3 loop is CAIRDSGTGLNTEAFF. CDR3 DNA: TGTGCCATCAGGGATTCCGGGACAGGGTTGAACACTGAAGCTTTCTTT.

The rearrangement links TRBV6-5 to TRBJ2-1, with 11 bases that match TRBD2. The CDR3 runs 14 residues. Germline V gene lookup returns CDR1 MNHEY and CDR2 SVGAGI. V dropped 8 bases and J dropped 7; count of bases not matched to a gene: 7. CDR3 bases: TGTGCCAGCGGTTTAGCGGGGGGGTGGAATGAGCAGTTCTTC. Translated, it gives CASGLAGGWNEQFF.

The chain combines TRBV7-9 with TRBJ1-5, with D possibly matching TRBD1 (5 bases). V lost 5 bases and J 11 bases, leaving 13 bases between the germline ends. The CDR3 extends over 12 amino acids. CDR1 is SEHNR and CDR2 is FQNEAQ in the germline V gene (reference sequence). DNA for the CDR3: TGTGCCAGCAGCCTAGGGGCCCTAACCCAGCATTTT. Its translation is CASSLGALTQHF.

The chain links TRBV28 to TRBJ1-2, with TRBD1 identical over 7 bases. This CDR3 contains 13 residues. V lost 5 bases and J lost 4; bases outside the gene matches: 4. CDR1 MDHEN and CDR2 SYDVKM come from the germline V gene. For the CDR3, the DNA is TGTGCCAGCAGTCGGGGGACAGTCTATGGCTACACCTTC. Amino acids: CASSRGTVYGYTF.

V gene TRBV30 combines with J gene TRBJ2-7, with TRBD1 matching over 10 bases. Germline V lookup: CDR1 GTSNPN, CDR2 SVGIG (reference sequence). The CDR3 is 15 residues long. The junction had 7 bases not matched to a gene; V was cut back by 2 bases and J by 3 bases. The CDR3: CAWSRTGGFSYEQYF. CDR3 DNA sequence: TGTGCCTGGAGTCGGACAGGGGGTTTTAGCTACGAGCAGTACTTC.

The V gene is TRBV7-9, the J gene TRBJ1-2; TRBD1 matches at 8 bases. J gave up 5 bases and V 1 base, and 9 bases lay outside the gene matches. CDR1 SEHNR and CDR2 FQNEAQ come from the germline V gene (reference sequence). The CDR3 sequence is 16 residues long. CDR3 protein: CASSLVVPQGGYGYTF. Written as DNA, the CDR3 is TGTGCCAGCAGCTTAGTAGTCCCACAGGGGGGATATGGCTACACCTTC.

The genes are TRBV28 and TRBJ1-4; TRBD1 agrees at 8 bases. The trim removed 6 bases at V and 8 bases at J, leaving 17 bases unmatched. In germline, CDR1 is MDHEN, CDR2 SYDVKM. The CDR3 covers 17 residues. CDR3 region: CASSRQGLTGRGEKLFF. The CDR3 bases are TGTGCCAGCAGCCGACAGGGGCTGACGGGAAGAGGGGAAAAACTGTTTTTT.

The CDR3 sequence is CASSDFEATGYTF. In nucleotides, the CDR3 is TGTGCCAGCAGTGATTTTGAGGCAACCGGCTACACCTTC. The J gene is TRBJ1-2, the V gene TRBV2; D remains ambiguous. CDR1 SNHLY and CDR2 FYNNEI come from the germline V gene. V lost 3 bases and J lost 8, with 13 bases in between. The CDR3 runs 13 residues.

This clone was seen a handful of times. The chain links TRBV7-6 to TRBJ2-7; D may be TRBD2 (7 bases). Germline V lookup: CDR1 SGHVS, CDR2 FNYEAQ. V was cut by 5 bases and J by 2 bases, with 19 bases left in between. This CDR3 has 16 residues. The CDR3 nucleotides are TGTGCCAGCAGCCTGGGAGGGGGAAGCCGGGCCTACGAGCAGTACTTC. Residues: CASSLGGGSRAYEQYF.

This chain uses TRBV4-1 with TRBJ1-2; 10 positions agree with TRBD1. The J segment lost 8 bases and the V segment lost 5 bases, leaving 8 bases of the junction unmatched. This CDR3 has 14 residues. From germline, CDR1 is MGHRA and CDR2 YSYEKL. The CDR3 loop is CASSAPGTGVGYTF. The CDR3 DNA follows: TGCGCCAGCAGCGCTCCAGGGACAGGGGTCGGCTACACCTTC.